Presented here are 23 T cell receptor beta chains from one specimen sequenced in a study of T cells in localized non-small cell lung cancer. TCRdb's copy holds only in-frame clones and misses some; the assay was immunoSEQ multiplex PCR. The sample includes under 40,000 clones, about 81% of them seen just once. This material consisted of peripheral blood, taken before any cancer treatment. All receptors come from a male donor aged 60 or older with stage II squamous cell lung carcinoma.

This clone has only one observation. The rearrangement uses TRBV7-8 and TRBJ2-1; D uncertain. Germline CDR1 is SGHVS and CDR2 is FQNEAQ. V lost 1 base to trimming and J lost 9 bases, with 7 bases between them. The CDR3 length is 12 residues. The DNA for the CDR3 is TGTGCCAGCAGCTTAGTTGACGGTGAGCAGTTCTTC. It codes for CASSLVDGEQFF.

This chain uses TRBV5-1 with TRBJ2-2, with TRBD1 matching over 8 bases. The V gene end was trimmed by 4 bases and the J gene end by 7 bases; junction bases not matched to a gene: 12. The length of the CDR3 is 16 residues. Germline V gene sequence: CDR1 SGHRS, CDR2 YFSETQ. The CDR3 sequence is CASSVGGTGVGGELFF. DNA of the CDR3: TGCGCCAGCAGCGTAGGCGGGACAGGTGTTGGCGGGGAGCTGTTTTTT.

The table lists this clone with a count of one. V gene TRBV7-2 combines with J gene TRBJ2-7, with TRBD1 identical over 10 bases. The assigned J gene may be wrong: the sequence end matches TRBJ2-1 better. Germline CDR1 SGHTA, CDR2 FQGNSA. The CDR3 covers 14 residues. The CDR3 DNA is TGTGCCAGCACCGCAGGACAGGGGGATAATGAGCAGTTCTTC. It encodes CASTAGQGDNEQFF.

The chain's CDR3 is CASSYSEGVMGGEQFF. In DNA, the CDR3 is TGTGCCAGCAGTTACTCTGAGGGAGTTATGGGGGGTGAGCAGTTCTTC. The V gene is TRBV6-5, the J gene TRBJ2-1, with D possibly matching TRBD2 (6 bases). CDR3 length equals 16 residues. V lost 0 bases and J 9 bases, leaving 18 bases between the germline ends. Per germline, CDR1 MNHEY and CDR2 SVGAGI.

V is TRBV9 and J is TRBJ2-1; 11 bases map to TRBD1. The germline V gene has CDR1 SGDLS and CDR2 YYNGEE. Losses at the gene ends were 3 bases for V and 7 bases for J; bases not matched to a gene: 6. The CDR3 extends over 15 amino acids. The CDR3 loop reads CASSEDRGRYNEQFF. The CDR3 coding sequence is TGTGCCAGCAGCGAGGACAGGGGGCGGTATAATGAGCAGTTCTTC.

The chain joins TRBV10-3 to TRBJ1-2, with 8 bases aligning to TRBD1. Trimming cost V 7 bases and J 4 bases; bases outside gene matches: 14. This CDR3 has 16 residues. Germline V gene data show CDR1 as ENHRY and CDR2 as SYGVKD. The DNA for the CDR3 is TGTGCCATCAATCCCGGGGACAGGCAAGCCCGCTATGGCTACACCTTC. Its protein product is CAINPGDRQARYGYTF.

This clone was found once. V usage is TRBV28 and J usage is TRBJ1-2, with TRBD1 matching over 9 bases. With 5 bases clipped from V and 4 bases from J, the junction kept 5 bases outside the gene matches. This CDR3 spans 14 amino acids. Germline CDR1 reads MDHEN; CDR2 reads SYDVKM. In nucleotides, the CDR3 is TGTGCCAGCAGTCCACAGGGGGCGGGCTATGGCTACACCTTC. Translation gives CASSPQGAGYGYTF.

This clone came up a few times. The V gene is TRBV11-2, the J gene TRBJ1-1; the D gene is possibly TRBD1 (6 bases). This CDR3 contains 15 residues. V was shortened by 2 bases and J by 7 bases, with 17 bases between the two germline ends. Germline V gene data show CDR1 as SGHAT and CDR2 as FQNNGV. The CDR3 DNA sequence: TGTGCCAGCAGCTTAAGTGTACGGGGGGCAGGTGAAGCTTTCTTT. It specifies CASSLSVRGAGEAFF. Full variable domain (missing parts from reference TRBV11-2 and TRBJ1-1): EAGVAQSPRYKIIEKRQSVAFWCNPISGHATLYWYQQILGQGPKLLIQFQNNGVVDDSQLPKDRFSAERLKGVDSTLKIQPAKLEDSAVYLCASSLSVRGAGEAFFGQGTRLTVV.

This chain uses TRBV5-6 with TRBJ1-2; weak D call: TRBD1 (5 bases). Looked up from germline, CDR1 is SGHDT and CDR2 is YYEEEE. The V and J ends lost 1 base and 8 bases respectively, with 15 bases between them. The CDR3 covers 14 residues. For the CDR3, the DNA is TGTGCCAGCAGCTTGTATGGGGACGGCCTAGGCTACACCTTC. Its protein is CASSLYGDGLGYTF.

The chain is built from TRBV30 and TRBJ1-2, with D unresolved. This CDR3 has 13 amino acids. Trimming removed 0 bases from V and 4 bases from J, with 9 bases in between. In germline, CDR1 is GTSNPN, CDR2 SVGIG (reference sequence). CDR3 coding DNA: TGTGCCTGGAGTGTACCCACCCTCTATGGCTACACCTTC. This translates into CAWSVPTLYGYTF.

The sample holds a few counts of this clone. The J gene is TRBJ2-7, the V gene TRBV14; 9 bases match TRBD1. The CDR3 is 15 residues long. V lost 4 bases, J lost 0 bases, and 4 bases stayed unmatched. The germline CDR1 and CDR2 sequences are SGHDN and FVKESK. CDR3 sequence reads: CASSRDRVSSYEQYF. CDR3 nucleotides: TGTGCCAGCAGCCGGGACAGGGTTAGCTCCTACGAGCAGTACTTC.

The CDR3 is CASSVEGKGEKLFF. As DNA, the CDR3 is TGTGCCAGCAGTGTTGAAGGGAAGGGTGAAAAACTGTTTTTT. The chain recombines TRBV2 with TRBJ1-4; D call uncertain. The CDR3 has 14 amino acids. Germline V gene sequence: CDR1 SNHLY, CDR2 FYNNEI. Trimming removed 4 bases from V and 7 bases from J, with 13 bases in between. The variable domain in full, with the rest retrieved from reference TRBV2 and TRBJ1-4, is EPEVTQTPSHQVTQMGQEVILRCVPISNHLYFYWYRQILGQKVEFLVSFYNNEISEKSEIFDDQFSVERPDGSNFTLKIRSTKLEDSAMYFCASSVEGKGEKLFFGSGTQLSVL.

J is TRBJ2-2 and V is TRBV5-4; 7 bases are shared with TRBD1. CDR3 size: 15 residues. Per germline, CDR1 SGHNT and CDR2 YYREEE (reference sequence). V lost 3 bases, J lost 6 bases, and 8 bases stayed unmatched. For the CDR3, the DNA is TGTGCCAGCAGCTCGCAAGGGGGCGCGGCCGGGGAGCTGTTTTTT. It is translated as CASSSQGGAAGELFF.

The chain joins TRBV7-2 to TRBJ2-1; TRBD2 matches at 8 bases. The CDR3 consists of 14 residues. Losses at the gene ends were 5 bases for V and 4 bases for J; bases not matched to a gene: 4. In germline, CDR1 is SGHTA, CDR2 FQGNSA. The CDR3 DNA follows: TGTGCCAGCAGCCGCGGGACTAGTTACAATGAGCAGTTCTTC. It translates to CASSRGTSYNEQFF.

CDR3 protein: CASSPQSGDETQYF. CDR3 sequence (DNA): TGTGCCAGCTCACCACAGTCGGGGGACGAGACCCAGTACTTC. The V gene is TRBV18, the J gene TRBJ2-5; possible D gene TRBD2, 6 bases. Germline V CDR1 and CDR2: KGHSH, LQKENI. The CDR3 sequence is 14 residues long. V gave up 1 base and J gave up 5 bases, with 11 bases separating them.

This rearrangement joins TRBV5-5 to TRBJ1-1; 7 bases fit TRBD1. The CDR3 has 16 residues. The V and J ends lost 1 base and 2 bases, in that order; junction bases with no gene match: 8. Germline-derived CDR1 and CDR2 are SGHKS and YYEKEE (reference sequence). The CDR3 sequence is CASSLWDSLINTEAFF. The CDR3 region has the DNA TGTGCCAGCAGCTTGTGGGACAGCCTAATAAACACTGAAGCTTTCTTT.

This chain joins TRBV30 and TRBJ1-1, with no clear D. Germline loops: CDR1 GTSNPN, CDR2 SVGIG (reference sequence). Trimming removed 8 bases at V and 1 base at J, with 14 bases between. CDR3 size: 13 residues. CDR3 protein: CARSRAWNTEAFF. CDR3 in DNA: TGTGCCCGATCAAGGGCCTGGAACACTGAAGCTTTCTTT.

The V call is TRBV6-5, the J call TRBJ2-6; 7 positions agree with TRBD1. The CDR3 has 15 amino acids. Germline values: CDR1 MNHEY, CDR2 SVGAGI. V trimming: 2 bases; J trimming: 8 bases; junction bases outside the gene matches: 6. CDR3 region: CASSYSRQGTNVLTF. In nucleotides, the CDR3 is TGTGCCAGCAGTTACAGTAGACAGGGCACCAACGTCCTGACTTTC.

V gene TRBV7-9 combines with J gene TRBJ2-5; 7 nucleotides line up with TRBD1. V lost 2 bases to trimming and J lost 3 bases; unmatched junction nucleotides: 9. The CDR3 runs 16 residues. Germline V lookup: CDR1 SEHNR, CDR2 FQNEAQ (reference sequence). This CDR3 reads CASSLIRQGVKETQYF. CDR3 nucleotides: TGTGCCAGCAGCTTAATCCGGCAGGGGGTGAAAGAGACCCAGTACTTC.

V and J are TRBV10-3 and TRBJ2-7, with D possibly TRBD2 on 6 matching bases. V lost 2 bases, J lost 0 bases, and 8 bases lay in between. The CDR3 contains 14 residues. Germline CDR1 ENHRY, CDR2 SYGVKD. The DNA for the CDR3 is TGTGCCATCAGTGAGGGGAGGAGCTCCTACGAGCAGTACTTC. Translated, it gives CAISEGRSSYEQYF.

The chain combines TRBV7-3 with TRBJ2-2; weak D call: TRBD2 (5 bases). Germline lookup yields CDR1 SGHTA and CDR2 FQGTGA. V was shortened by 5 bases and J by 4 bases, with 20 bases between the two germline ends. The CDR3 spans 17 residues. The CDR3, as DNA: TGTGCCAGCAGCCCCGATAGGACTGTCGGCGTCACCGGGGAGCTGTTTTTT. It specifies CASSPDRTVGVTGELFF.

The chain couples TRBV12-5 to TRBJ1-2, with D possibly TRBD1 on 6 matching bases. Germline CDR1 is LGHNT and CDR2 is FRNRAP. CDR3 size: 14 residues. V was trimmed by 2 bases and J by 7 bases, leaving 14 bases between them. CDR3 amino acids: CASGLFGGATGYTF. The DNA for the CDR3 is TGTGCTAGTGGTTTGTTCGGGGGGGCGACTGGCTACACCTTC.

As DNA, the CDR3 is TGTGCCAGCCATCCCAGGAAGGGAGCGGGGGCGGACACTGAAGCTTTCTTT. Amino acids: CASHPRKGAGADTEAFF. This sequence joins TRBV19 and TRBJ1-1; possibly TRBD1 for D (6 bases). Trimming took 9 bases from V and 3 from J, leaving 26 bases between them. The CDR3 spans 17 residues. Germline V gene lookup returns CDR1 LNHDA and CDR2 SQIVND (reference sequence).